Listed below are T cell receptor beta chains from one sample, sequenced in a study of cytotoxic CD8 clonotypes in ibrutinib-treated CLL. The repertoire was sequenced with immunoSEQ multiplex PCR; TCRdb's copy has only in-frame clones and lacks some. Among about 300,000 clones, over 60% were seen once, and the ten largest hold around 6.3%. The sample consisted of PBMCs, taken after 36 months of ibrutinib treatment. The receptors stem from a human donor with chronic lymphocytic leukemia. Each CDR3 is given with its conserved first and last residue. Fields, in order: J gene, V gene, D gene, clone size, CDR3 protein, CDR3 DNA. D genes are given only for firm matches. Clone sizes are given selectively: once, few, many, or a class where the clone is expanded.

J: TRBJ2-7; V: TRBV4-1; D: -; size: -; CDR3: CASSPMPMVLSYEQYF; DNA: TGCGCCAGCAGCCCAATGCCCATGGTCCTCTCCTACGAGCAGTACTTC
J: TRBJ1-2; V: TRBV5-6; D: TRBD1; size: -; CDR3: CASSRVGTGDVNYGYTF; DNA: TGTGCCAGCAGCCGCGTTGGGACAGGGGATGTCAACTATGGCTACACCTTC
J: TRBJ1-5; V: TRBV27; D: TRBD1; size: -; CDR3: CASRDRGSNQPQHF; DNA: TGTGCCAGCAGGGACAGGGGTAGCAATCAGCCCCAGCATTTT
J: TRBJ2-3; V: TRBV4-1; D: -; size: -; CDR3: CASSHEGGRADTQYF; DNA: TGCGCCAGCAGCCATGAGGGGGGCCGCGCAGATACGCAGTATTTT
J: TRBJ1-1; V: TRBV7-2; D: -; size: -; CDR3: CASSHGRGTEAFF; DNA: TGTGCCAGCAGCCACGGTCGGGGCACTGAAGCTTTCTTT
J: TRBJ2-5; V: TRBV13; D: -; size: -; CDR3: CASSSPKAGTQYF; DNA: TGTGCCAGCAGCTCCCCTAAGGCCGGGACCCAGTACTTC
J: TRBJ1-6; V: TRBV14; D: -; size: -; CDR3: CASSQVLRSPLHF; DNA: TGTGCCAGCAGCCAAGTTCTAAGGTCACCCCTCCACTTT
J: TRBJ1-2; V: TRBV7-9; D: TRBD1; size: few; CDR3: CASSRGTGLFYGYTF; DNA: TGTGCCAGCAGCCGAGGGACAGGACTTTTCTATGGCTACACCTTC
J: TRBJ2-1; V: TRBV19; D: -; size: -; CDR3: CASSIAELYYNEQFF; DNA: TGTGCCAGTAGTATCGCGGAACTATACTACAATGAGCAGTTCTTC
J: TRBJ1-6; V: TRBV27; D: -; size: -; CDR3: CASSLIPGYNSPLHF; DNA: TGTGCCAGCAGTTTAATCCCAGGTTATAATTCACCCCTCCACTTT
J: TRBJ2-7; V: TRBV9; D: TRBD2; size: -; CDR3: CASRWAGRDEQYF; DNA: TGTGCCAGCAGGTGGGCCGGGAGGGACGAGCAGTACTTC
J: TRBJ2-5; V: TRBV5-1; D: -; size: -; CDR3: CASSIYSVQETQYF; DNA: TGCGCCAGCAGCATCTACAGCGTTCAAGAGACCCAGTACTTC
J: TRBJ2-2; V: TRBV19; D: TRBD2; size: -; CDR3: CASSPQPPLSGNYGELFF; DNA: TGTGCCAGTAGCCCCCAACCCCCACTTAGCGGGAATTACGGGGAGCTGTTTTTT
J: TRBJ2-2; V: TRBV5-1; D: -; size: few; CDR3: CASSAWGNTGELFF; DNA: TGCGCCAGCAGCGCCTGGGGGAACACCGGGGAGCTGTTTTTT
J: TRBJ1-1; V: TRBV19; D: TRBD1; size: -; CDR3: CASSIDRAGGTEAFF; DNA: TGTGCCAGTAGTATAGATCGGGCAGGGGGAACTGAAGCTTTCTTT
J: TRBJ2-3; V: TRBV25-1; D: TRBD2; size: -; CDR3: CASSEYWRGATDTQYF; DNA: TGTGCCAGCAGTGAATATTGGCGGGGGGCTACAGATACGCAGTATTTT
J: TRBJ2-1; V: TRBV11-2; D: TRBD2; size: -; CDR3: CASSLLPSGGNEQFF; DNA: TGTGCCAGCAGCTTATTACCTAGCGGGGGCAATGAGCAGTTCTTC
J: TRBJ2-5; V: TRBV7-8; D: TRBD2; size: -; CDR3: CASSLSSGDLGETQYF; DNA: TGTGCCAGCAGCTTATCAAGCGGGGACCTGGGGGAGACCCAGTACTTC
J: TRBJ1-2; V: TRBV23-1; D: TRBD1; size: -; CDR3: CASSQSGQSKGHYGYTF; DNA: TGCGCCAGCAGTCAATCGGGACAGTCTAAGGGTCACTATGGCTACACCTTC
J: TRBJ2-5; V: TRBV5-6; D: TRBD2; size: -; CDR3: CASSLPGTSGETQYF; DNA: TGTGCCAGCAGCTTACCAGGGACTAGCGGAGAGACCCAGTACTTC
J: TRBJ1-1; V: TRBV29-1; D: TRBD1; size: -; CDR3: CSVEGTGGLADTEAFF; DNA: TGCAGCGTTGAAGGGACAGGGGGCTTGGCGGACACTGAAGCTTTCTTT
J: TRBJ2-1; V: TRBV18; D: -; size: once; CDR3: CASSPSYRVRGNNEQFF; DNA: TGTGCCAGCTCACCGTCCTACAGGGTCAGGGGTAACAATGAGCAGTTCTTC
J: TRBJ1-6; V: TRBV27; D: TRBD1; size: few; CDR3: CASSTGGRSPLHF; DNA: TGTGCCAGCAGTACAGGGGGTAGGTCACCCCTCCACTTT
J: TRBJ2-1; V: TRBV29-1; D: -; size: few; CDR3: CSVEHNEQFF; DNA: TGCAGCGTTGAGCATAATGAGCAGTTCTTC
J: TRBJ2-3; V: TRBV6-1; D: TRBD1; size: -; CDR3: CASRKGDRGPDTQYF; DNA: TGTGCCAGCAGGAAAGGGGACAGGGGGCCAGATACGCAGTATTTT
J: TRBJ2-2; V: TRBV2; D: -; size: -; CDR3: CASTPEGQANTGELFF; DNA: TGTGCCAGCACCCCCGAGGGACAAGCGAACACCGGGGAGCTGTTTTTT
J: TRBJ1-3; V: TRBV9; D: -; size: -; CDR3: CASSHTGGIESIYF; DNA: TGTGCCAGCAGCCATACAGGTGGTATAGAGTCCATATATTTT
J: TRBJ2-5; V: TRBV15; D: TRBD2; size: -; CDR3: CATSKAPGLAVFQETQYF; DNA: TGTGCCACCAGCAAAGCCCCCGGACTAGCGGTTTTTCAAGAGACCCAGTACTTC
J: TRBJ1-2; V: TRBV11-2; D: -; size: -; CDR3: CASSFSGEYGYTF; DNA: TGTGCCAGCAGCTTTTCGGGAGAGTATGGCTACACCTTC
J: TRBJ1-6; V: TRBV5-1; D: -; size: -; CDR3: CASSLAPNGRVGSPLHF; DNA: TGCGCCAGCAGCTTGGCCCCCAATGGCAGGGTCGGTTCACCCCTCCACTTT